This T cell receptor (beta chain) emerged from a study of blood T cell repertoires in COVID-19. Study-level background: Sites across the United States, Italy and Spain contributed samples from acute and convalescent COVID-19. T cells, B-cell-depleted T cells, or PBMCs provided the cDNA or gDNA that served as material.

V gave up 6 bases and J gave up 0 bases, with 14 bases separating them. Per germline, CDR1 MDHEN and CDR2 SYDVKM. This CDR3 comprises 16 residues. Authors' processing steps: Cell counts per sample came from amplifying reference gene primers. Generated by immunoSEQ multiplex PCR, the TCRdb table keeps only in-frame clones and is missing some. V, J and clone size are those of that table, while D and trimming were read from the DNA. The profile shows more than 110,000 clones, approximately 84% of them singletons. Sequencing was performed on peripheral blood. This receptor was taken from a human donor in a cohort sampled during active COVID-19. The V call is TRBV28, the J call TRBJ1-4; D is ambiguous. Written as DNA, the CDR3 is TGTGCCAGCAGCCTGCTGAAGAGTTCAACTAATGAAAAACTGTTTTTT. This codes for CASSLLKSSTNEKLFF.